A selection of T cell receptor beta chains follows, all from one sample in a study of blood T cells in healthy people across ages. Each CDR3 protein gets one entry after TCRdb re-called the 5' RACE reads with MiXCR. The table includes over a million distinct CDR3 sequences, under 30% detected once. In addition, the sample was reused for a study of T cells of mothers and their children.

Sample: blood. All receptors derive from a girl aged 2 to 10 in good health. Each CDR3 is given with its conserved first and last residue. Each record gives: CDR3 length, clone size, J gene, D gene, V gene, CDR3 DNA, CDR3 protein. D genes are given only for firm matches. Clone size is not always given. Where it is, it says once, few, many or a class for expanded clones.

>15|-|TRBJ1-1|-|TRBV7-9
TGTGCCAGCAGCTTAGCAGGGGGGAGGAACACTGAAGCTTTCTTT
CASSLAGGRNTEAFF
>14|-|TRBJ2-5|-|TRBV20-1
TGCAGTGCTAGAGATGGAGTAGCGCTAGAGACCCAGTACTTC
CSARDGVALETQYF
>15|-|TRBJ2-7|-|TRBV3-1
TGTGCCAGCAGCCAAGATCTATGGAGGGCCTACGAGCAGTACTTC
CASSQDLWRAYEQYF
>14|-|TRBJ2-3|-|TRBV20-1
TGCAGTGCTAGAGCGCACACCAGCACAGATACGCAGTATTTT
CSARAHTSTDTQYF
>14|few|TRBJ1-2|TRBD1|TRBV7-2
TGTGCCAGCAGCCGAAACGGACAGGGCAATGGCTACACCTTC
CASSRNGQGNGYTF
>13|few|TRBJ1-1|-|TRBV7-2
TGTGCCAGCAGCCCTCTTACAGGGAGGGAAGCTTTCTTT
CASSPLTGREAFF
>16|-|TRBJ2-1|TRBD2|TRBV2
TGTGCCAGCAGAATGGGACTAGCGGGAGTTATCCATGAGCAGTTCTTC
CASRMGLAGVIHEQFF
>14|few|TRBJ1-1|-|TRBV27
TGTGCCAGCAGTCCCCTTGGACAGCCCACTGAAGCTTTCTTT
CASSPLGQPTEAFF
>15|-|TRBJ1-1|-|TRBV25-1
TGTGCCAGCAGTGATAATAGGTTGATGAACACTGAAGCTTTCTTT
CASSDNRLMNTEAFF
>12|-|TRBJ2-5|-|TRBV29-1
TGCAGCGTCCGCGACCGTCAAGAGACCCAGTACTTC
CSVRDRQETQYF
>16|few|TRBJ2-1|-|TRBV9
TGTGCCAGCAGCGTGTCCGCGGGGCCGCCCTACAATGAGCAGTTCTTC
CASSVSAGPPYNEQFF
>17|-|TRBJ1-4|-|TRBV5-1
TGCGCCAGCAGCTGGACCTCCAGGGAACCAACTAATGAAAAACTGTTTTTT
CASSWTSREPTNEKLFF
>13|-|TRBJ2-1|-|TRBV7-3
TGTGCCAGCAGCTTATTCGGGTCTTATGAGCAGTTCTTC
CASSLFGSYEQFF
>16|-|TRBJ1-3|-|TRBV4-1
TGCGCCAGCAGCCAAGATCGGGGCTACTCTGGAAACACCATATATTTT
CASSQDRGYSGNTIYF
>14|few|TRBJ2-3|-|TRBV12-3/TRBV12-4
TGTGCCAGCAGTTTTGGGGAAAGGGCAGATACGCAGTATTTT
CASSFGERADTQYF
>13|few|TRBJ2-7|TRBD1|TRBV3-1
TGTGCCGTACAAACCCTCCCGGGACAGGAGCAGTACTTC
CAVQTLPGQEQYF
>15|few|TRBJ1-2|TRBD1|TRBV7-9
TGTGCCAGCAGCTCAAGACAGGGTGGGGAGGCCGGCTACACCTTC
CASSSRQGGEAGYTF
>13|-|TRBJ1-4|-|TRBV7-9
TGTGCCAGCAGCTCCCGGGACAATGAAAAACTGTTTTTT
CASSSRDNEKLFF
>13|-|TRBJ1-2|TRBD1|TRBV5-1
TGCGCCAGCAGCTTCACAGGGGGCGGTGGCTACACCTTC
CASSFTGGGGYTF
>11|few|TRBJ2-1|-|TRBV29-1
TGCAGCGCAGGGCTCAGCAATGAGCAGTTCTTC
CSAGLSNEQFF
>13|-|TRBJ2-7|TRBD2|TRBV29-1
TGCAGCGTTGAAGCCAGGGAGGGTAGCGAGCAGTACTTC
CSVEAREGSEQYF
>15|few|TRBJ2-1|TRBD1|TRBV7-9
TGTGCCAGCAGCTCCGGGGACAGGGGTAGGGATGAGCAGTTCTTC
CASSSGDRGRDEQFF
>14|few|TRBJ1-6|-|TRBV11-1
TGTGCCAGCAGCTTCGCACCCGGGGGTTCACCCCTCCACTTT
CASSFAPGGSPLHF
>13|few|TRBJ1-4|TRBD1|TRBV29-1
TGCAGCGTCGTGACAGGGGTTCGAGAAAAACTGTTTTTT
CSVVTGVREKLFF
>12|few|TRBJ2-7|-|TRBV7-8
TGTGCCAGCAGCTTAGAACGTCTCGAGCAGTACTTC
CASSLERLEQYF
>13|few|TRBJ2-1|-|TRBV15
TGTGCCACTAGAGCCGGAACCTACAATGAGCAGTTCTTC
CATRAGTYNEQFF
>14|-|TRBJ2-5|-|TRBV4-2
TGTGCCAGCAGCCAAGATAGCGGTACAGAGACCCAGTACTTC
CASSQDSGTETQYF
>14|-|TRBJ1-3|-|TRBV5-1
TGCGCCAGCAGCTTGGAAGGGGTTGGAAACACCATATATTTT
CASSLEGVGNTIYF
>15|-|TRBJ1-3|-|TRBV7-6
TGTGCCAGCAGCTCCCGGGGTCAGTCTGGAAACACCATATATTTT
CASSSRGQSGNTIYF
>16|-|TRBJ1-5|TRBD1|TRBV6-5
TGTGCCAGCAGTTACTCGGGGACAGGGCGCAATCAGCCCCAGCATTTT
CASSYSGTGRNQPQHF
>15|-|TRBJ1-3|-|TRBV4-2
TGTGCCAGCAGCCAGCACCAGAGTTCTGGAAACACCATATATTTT
CASSQHQSSGNTIYF
>16|-|TRBJ2-1|-|TRBV3-1
TGTGTCAGCAGCCAACCCGGACGGGACCGCTACAATGAGCAGTTCTTC
CVSSQPGRDRYNEQFF
>17|few|TRBJ2-3|TRBD2|TRBV7-9
TGTGCCAGCAGCCCTCGGACTAGCGGTACTAGCACAGATACGCAGTATTTT
CASSPRTSGTSTDTQYF
>15|-|TRBJ2-7|TRBD2|TRBV7-2
TGTGCCGGCAGCTGGGATGCTAGCGGGGGTTACGAGCAGTACTTC
CAGSWDASGGYEQYF
>14|many|TRBJ2-1|-|TRBV2
TGTGCCAGCAGTGAAGCAGGGGGAGACAATGAGCAGTTCTTC
CASSEAGGDNEQFF
>14|few|TRBJ2-1|-|TRBV29-1
TGCAGCGTTGAGCCTGAAAGCTCCTACAATGAGCAGTTCTTC
CSVEPESSYNEQFF
>14|few|TRBJ2-1|-|TRBV14
TGTGCCAGCAGCCAAGACTTCTCCTACAATGAGCAGTTCTTC
CASSQDFSYNEQFF
>11|few|TRBJ2-5|-|TRBV2
TGTGCCAGCAGTCCGGGGAAGACCCAGTACTTC
CASSPGKTQYF
>9|few|TRBJ1-1|-|TRBV20-1
TGCAGTGCTAGGCCCGAAGCTTTCTTT
CSARPEAFF
>14|-|TRBJ1-5|-|TRBV5-1
TGCGCCAGCAGCCCAACAGGGCTAATGGAGCCCCAGCATTTT
CASSPTGLMEPQHF
>13|-|TRBJ2-5|-|TRBV12-3/TRBV12-4
TGTGCCAGCAGTTTAAGTTGGCGAGAGGTAACCTACTTC
CASSLSWREVTYF